Below, 22 T cell receptor beta chains from the same sample are listed, as sequenced in a study of blood T cell repertoires in COVID-19. TCRdb's copy holds only in-frame clones and misses some; the assay was immunoSEQ multiplex PCR. This repertoire shows just over 300,000 clones, around 86% found once; its top ten account for roughly 4%. Sequencing was carried out using PBMCs or T cells enriched from blood (not recorded which). These receptor sequences come from a young man who had recovered from COVID-19.

The genes are TRBV1 and TRBJ2-3; no check of the table's D call, TRBD1, against the DNA was made. TRBV1 is a pseudogene. The CDR3 has 15 amino acids. The CDR3 here is CTSSQDLGQFATQYF. The CDR3 DNA reads TGCACCAGCAGCCAAGATCTGGGGCAGTTTGCTACGCAGTATTTT.

The rearrangement joins TRBV11-3 to TRBJ1-1; TRBD1 matches 8 bases. The CDR3 contains 15 residues. The germline CDR1 and CDR2 sequences are SGHNT and YENEEA. V was clipped by 5 bases and J by 6 bases; unmatched bases: 11. This CDR3 reads CASSPRGTGGPEAFF. The CDR3 coding sequence is TGTGCCAGCAGCCCGAGGGGGACAGGTGGCCCTGAAGCTTTCTTT.

The chain couples TRBV5-1 to TRBJ2-7, with D possibly matching TRBD1 (5 bases). This CDR3 comprises 14 residues. Germline V gives CDR1 SGHRS, CDR2 YFSETQ. The V end was cut by 0 bases, the J end by 5 bases, with 12 bases between. In DNA form, the CDR3 reads TGCGCCAGCAGCTTGGCGTGGGGCGGCGACGAGCAGTACTTC. Amino acid sequence: CASSLAWGGDEQYF. Using reference TRBV5-1 and TRBJ2-7 for the parts outside the CDR3, the full variable domain is KAGVTQTPRYLIKTRGQQVTLSCSPISGHRSVSWYQQTPGQGLQFLFEYFSETQRNKGNFPGRFSGRQFSNSRSEMNVSTLELGDSALYLCASSLAWGGDEQYFGPGTRLTVT.

This rearrangement joins TRBV2 to TRBJ2-1; D uncertain. The CDR3 runs 13 residues. Deletions cut 1 base from V and 7 bases from J, with 8 bases between. Germline CDR1 is SNHLY and CDR2 is FYNNEI. The CDR3, as DNA: TGTGCCAGCAGTGAAGAGTCGAGGAATGAGCAGTTCTTC. Amino acids: CASSEESRNEQFF.

The V gene is TRBV30, the J gene TRBJ2-3; 7 bases map to TRBD2. CDR1 is GTSNPN, CDR2 SVGIG, per germline (reference sequence). Trimming at V came to 5 bases and at J to 7 bases, leaving 18 bases not matched to a gene. The length of the CDR3 is 16 residues. The CDR3 sequence is CAWSIRMGRSGNTQYF. CDR3 nucleotide sequence: TGTGCCTGGTCAATTAGGATGGGAAGAAGCGGGAATACGCAGTATTTT.

The CDR3: CATSEGRRSYQSRGELFF. The DNA of the CDR3 is TGTGCCACCAGTGAAGGAAGGCGTAGCTACCAAAGTAGAGGGGAGCTGTTTTTT. V and J are TRBV24-1 and TRBJ2-2, with D unresolved. CDR3 size: 18 residues. Trimming removed 4 bases at V and 8 bases at J, with 25 bases between. In germline, CDR1 is KGHDR, CDR2 SFDVKD.

The gene calls are TRBV28 and TRBJ1-3; 7 bases are a match to TRBD1. Germline V gene data show CDR1 as MDHEN and CDR2 as SYDVKM. The CDR3 extends over 17 amino acids. Trimming at V came to 3 bases and at J to 3 bases, leaving 11 bases not matched to a gene. CDR3 sequence: CASSFGGRGKGGNTIYF. CDR3 coding DNA: TGTGCCAGCAGTTTCGGCGGCAGGGGGAAAGGTGGAAACACCATATATTTT.

The V call is TRBV27, the J call TRBJ1-1, with TRBD1 matching over 8 bases. Trimming cost V 2 bases and J 5 bases; bases outside gene matches: 10. CDR1 is MNHEY and CDR2 is SMNVEV in the germline V gene (reference sequence). The CDR3 contains 16 residues. The CDR3: CASSLDPPGGRTEAFF. The CDR3 DNA sequence: TGTGCCAGCAGTTTAGATCCCCCAGGGGGCCGGACTGAAGCTTTCTTT.

The chain recombines TRBV27 with TRBJ2-2; no firm D call. The CDR3 runs to 14 residues. Trimming shortened V by 4 bases and J by 0 bases, and 6 bases separated the two germline ends. Germline-derived CDR1 and CDR2 are MNHEY and SMNVEV (reference sequence). This chain's CDR3 is CASSYSSNTGELFF. The CDR3 bases are TGTGCCAGCAGTTATAGTTCGAACACCGGGGAGCTGTTTTTT.

This clone was recorded only once. The chain joins TRBV28 to TRBJ1-2; TRBD1 might be the D (6 bases). Looked up from germline, CDR1 is MDHEN and CDR2 is SYDVKM. The CDR3 runs to 12 residues. With 7 bases removed from V and 6 bases from J, the gap between germline ends came to 12 bases. As DNA, the CDR3 is TGTGCCAGCAATTACGGGACAAATGGCTACACCTTC. Translated: CASNYGTNGYTF.

V usage is TRBV5-4 and J usage is TRBJ2-5; TRBD1 is a possible D gene (5 bases). V lost 1 base and J 5 bases, leaving 15 bases between the germline ends. The CDR3 sequence is 15 residues long. Germline CDR1 SGHNT, CDR2 YYREEE (reference sequence). The CDR3 loop is CASSLWSGLGETQYF. For the CDR3, the DNA is TGTGCCAGCAGCTTGTGGTCAGGGTTGGGGGAGACCCAGTACTTC.

The V gene is TRBV7-5, the J gene TRBJ1-5; TRBD1, the table's D call, was not compared with the DNA. TRBV7-5 is a pseudogene segment. This CDR3 is 14 amino acids long. In DNA form, the CDR3 reads TGTGTCAGACACCGGGACAGGGGGCGTCAGCCCCAGCATTTT. Amino acid sequence: CVRHRDRGRQPQHF.

V usage is TRBV19 and J usage is TRBJ1-1; D unresolved. CDR3 size: 15 residues. V was clipped by 5 bases and J by 1 base, with 14 bases between them. CDR1 and CDR2 from the germline V gene are LNHDA and SQIVND (reference sequence). Here the CDR3 DNA reads TGTGCCAGTAGTTCCGGGGAGTGGGGGAACACTGAAGCTTTCTTT. This sequence encodes CASSSGEWGNTEAFF.

V and J are TRBV30 and TRBJ1-1; a possible D gene is TRBD1 (6 bases). Germline CDR1 reads GTSNPN; CDR2 reads SVGIG (reference sequence). Trimming took 2 bases from V and 6 from J, leaving 13 bases between them. The CDR3 has 13 residues. The CDR3 region is CAWSPRGGAEAFF. The CDR3 DNA follows: TGTGCCTGGAGTCCAAGGGGGGGGGCTGAAGCTTTCTTT.

The chain recombines TRBV19 with TRBJ2-5, with 8 bases identical to TRBD1. The CDR3 loop spans 15 amino acids. In germline, CDR1 is LNHDA, CDR2 SQIVND (reference sequence). The ends lost 5 bases at V and 1 base at J; junction bases unmatched: 6. The CDR3 sequence: CASSADRGGQETQYF. CDR3 coding DNA: TGTGCCAGTAGTGCTGACAGGGGTGGCCAAGAGACCCAGTACTTC.

V and J are TRBV3-1 (or the pseudogene TRBV3-2) and TRBJ1-1, with D unclear. The CDR3 runs to 13 residues. In germline, CDR1 is LGHDT, CDR2 YNNKEL (reference sequence). V was pared by 3 bases and J by 1 base, with 6 bases between. This CDR3 reads CASSQQANTEAFF. CDR3 sequence (DNA): TGTGCCAGCAGCCAGCAGGCGAACACTGAAGCTTTCTTT.

This clone was counted only a few times. The chain employs TRBV21-1 and TRBJ1-3; the table assigns TRBD1, which was not confirmed against the DNA. TRBV21-1 is annotated as a pseudogene. The CDR3 has 20 residues. CDR3 loop: CASSSNFGLPKGASGNTIYF. The CDR3 bases are TGTGCCAGCAGCAGCAACTTTGGACTCCCAAAGGGGGCCTCTGGAAACACCATATATTTT.

The chain has TRBV7-2 and TRBJ2-7, with unresolved D. CDR1 is SGHTA and CDR2 is FQGNSA in the germline V gene. There are 13 residues in the CDR3. The ends were cut back, 8 bases at V and 0 bases at J, with 11 bases in the middle. DNA for the CDR3: TGTGCCAGCCGACCAGCGAACTCCTACGAGCAGTACTTC. Translated, it gives CASRPANSYEQYF.

The V gene is TRBV7-2, the J gene TRBJ1-4; 7 nucleotides line up with TRBD1. V lost 0 bases to trimming and J lost 7 bases; unmatched junction nucleotides: 5. Germline values: CDR1 SGHTA, CDR2 FQGNSA. This CDR3 spans 15 amino acids. CDR3 sequence: CASSLAGHRGEKLFF. The DNA of the CDR3 is TGTGCCAGCAGCTTAGCCGGACACAGGGGTGAAAAACTGTTTTTT.

V is TRBV19 and J is TRBJ2-7; TRBD2 is a possible D gene (5 bases). This CDR3 is 13 amino acids long. CDR1 and CDR2 (germline): LNHDA, SQIVND (reference sequence). Trimming removed 5 bases from V and 6 bases from J, with 14 bases in between. The CDR3 coding sequence is TGTGCCAGTAGTGATTTGGCCGCGGGCGAGCAGTACTTC. Its translation: CASSDLAAGEQYF.

This rearrangement joins TRBV10-3 to TRBJ1-2; D possibly corresponds to TRBD1 (6 bases). CDR3 length: 15 amino acids. CDR1 ENHRY and CDR2 SYGVKD come from the germline V gene. V shed 0 bases and J shed 2 bases, with 10 bases lying between them. The CDR3 DNA is TGTGCCATCAGTGAGTCGTCGGGGGGCAACTATGGCTACACCTTC. This gives the protein CAISESSGGNYGYTF.

The sample holds one count of this clone. The V call is TRBV19, the J call TRBJ2-7; tentatively, D is TRBD1 (6 bases). This CDR3 is built from 13 residues. Trimming cost V 7 bases and J 5 bases, with 15 bases left between them. Germline assignment: CDR1 LNHDA and CDR2 SQIVND (reference sequence). CDR3 sequence: CASKGHLVNEQYF. The CDR3 nucleotides are TGTGCCAGTAAGGGACATCTGGTCAACGAGCAGTACTTC.